The 30 T cell receptor beta chains below all came from one sample that was sequenced in a study of cytomegalovirus exposure and HLA in healthy donors. PCR involved 60 Vbeta and 13 Jbeta primers. Generated by immunoSEQ multiplex PCR, the TCRdb table keeps only in-frame clones and is missing some. Of over 90,000 clones in the sample, nearly 65% were seen once. The sample comprised PBMCs. The receptors originated from a human donor in good health.

V is TRBV6-1 and J is TRBJ1-1, with 8 bases fitting TRBD1. This CDR3 is 14 amino acids long. The V and J ends lost 4 bases and 1 base, in that order; junction bases with no gene match: 2. Germline assignment: CDR1 MNHNS and CDR2 SASEGT. The CDR3 region has the DNA TGTGCCAGCAGTGGGGGGACAGGGAACACTGAAGCTTTCTTT. This gives the protein CASSGGTGNTEAFF.

CDR3 residues: CASSQGASGSLRQYF. As DNA, the CDR3 is TGCGCCAGCAGCCAAGGCGCTAGCGGGAGTCTCCGGCAGTACTTC. This rearrangement joins TRBV4-1 to TRBJ2-7; 10 bases match TRBD2. Germline CDR1 MGHRA, CDR2 YSYEKL. CDR3 size: 15 residues. Germline trimming cut 1 base from V and 9 bases from J; bases unmatched to any gene: 9.

The chain uses TRBV6-6 and TRBJ2-1, with 7 positions matching TRBD2. CDR1 MNHNY and CDR2 SVGAGI come from the germline V gene (reference sequence). V shed 6 bases and J 0 bases; nucleotides not matched to a gene: 8. This CDR3 contains 16 residues. The CDR3 DNA is TGTGCCAGCAGACCTCTGCTAGCGGCCTCCTACAATGAGCAGTTCTTC. Protein: CASRPLLAASYNEQFF.

The chain has TRBV4-1 and TRBJ2-1; the match to TRBD2 covers 8 bases. J lost 0 bases, V lost 8 bases, and 6 bases had no gene match. The germline V gene has CDR1 MGHRA and CDR2 YSYEKL. The CDR3 contains 15 residues. CDR3 sequence reads: CASQISGSSYNEQFF. The CDR3 coding sequence is TGCGCCAGCCAGATCAGCGGGAGCTCCTACAATGAGCAGTTCTTC.

This rearrangement joins TRBV5-4 to TRBJ2-2, with 11 bases lining up with TRBD2. V dropped 1 base and J dropped 2; count of bases not matched to a gene: 13. There are 20 residues in the CDR3. Germline V gene data show CDR1 as SGHNT and CDR2 as YYREEE (reference sequence). The chain's CDR3 is CASSLSQRPSGGRNTGELFF. CDR3 in DNA: TGTGCCAGCAGCTTGTCCCAACGCCCTAGCGGGGGGAGAAACACCGGGGAGCTGTTTTTT.

The V and J genes are TRBV28 and TRBJ2-7; 10 bases are shared with TRBD1. The CDR3 runs 17 residues. Losses at the gene ends were 4 bases for V and 5 bases for J; bases not matched to a gene: 14. Germline V lookup: CDR1 MDHEN, CDR2 SYDVKM. The chain's CDR3 is CASSSITWGTGDDEQYF. In DNA form, the CDR3 reads TGTGCCAGCAGTTCGATAACATGGGGGACAGGGGACGACGAGCAGTACTTC.

This chain connects TRBV2 to TRBJ1-2; TRBD1 matches 9 bases. This CDR3 has 16 residues. J was trimmed by 4 bases and V by 7 bases; bases with no gene match: 13. CDR1 and CDR2 (germline): SNHLY, FYNNEI. CDR3 sequence: CASTRLPGQGSYGYTF. CDR3 nucleotide sequence: TGTGCCAGCACCAGACTACCGGGACAGGGAAGCTATGGCTACACCTTC.

The chain carries TRBV7-9 and TRBJ2-5, with 11 positions matching TRBD1. V was pared by 1 base and J by 3 bases, with 4 bases of the junction left unmatched. Looked up from germline, CDR1 is SEHNR and CDR2 is FQNEAQ (reference sequence). The CDR3 has 16 residues. CDR3 coding DNA: TGTGCCAGCAGCTTAGTTCCGGGACAGGGGGAAGAGACCCAGTACTTC. Translated: CASSLVPGQGEETQYF. Full variable domain (outside the CDR3, taken from reference TRBV7-9 and TRBJ2-5): DTGVSQNPRHKITKRGQNVTFRCDPISEHNRLYWYRQTLGQGPEFLTYFQNEAQLEKSRLLSDRFSAERPKGSFSTLEIQRTEQGDSAMYLCASSLVPGQGEETQYFGPGTRLLVL.

The chain links TRBV6-5 to TRBJ2-1; D gene uncertain. CDR1 is MNHEY, CDR2 SVGAGI, per germline. The CDR3 runs to 13 residues. The ends were cut back, 6 bases at V and 10 bases at J, with 16 bases in the middle. In DNA, the CDR3 is TGTGCCAGCAGCCGTAACCCACGGCGGGAGCAGTTCTTC. Its protein product is CASSRNPRREQFF.

A few counts support this clone. This chain uses TRBV4-1 with TRBJ2-1; D perhaps matches TRBD2 (6 bases). Trimming stripped 1 base from V and 10 bases from J, with 20 bases between. The CDR3 has 16 residues. Germline V gene sequence: CDR1 MGHRA, CDR2 YSYEKL. DNA for the CDR3: TGCGCCAGCAGCCAAGTTGGACTATTTTCACGGGACGAGCAGTTCTTC. Translating it yields CASSQVGLFSRDEQFF.

J is TRBJ2-6 and V is TRBV15; D may be TRBD2 (5 bases). Trimming took 0 bases from V and 0 from J, leaving 6 bases between them. Germline lookup yields CDR1 LNHNV and CDR2 YYDKDF (reference sequence). The CDR3 length is 16 residues. The CDR3 spells CATSRDTSSGANVLTF. The CDR3 DNA reads as TGTGCCACCAGCAGAGATACTAGCTCTGGGGCCAACGTCCTGACTTTC.

V gene TRBV19 combines with J gene TRBJ1-5, with TRBD1 matching over 8 bases. CDR1 is LNHDA and CDR2 is SQIVND in the germline V gene (reference sequence). V was clipped by 6 bases and J by 7 bases; unmatched bases: 5. CDR3 length: 13 amino acids. DNA for the CDR3: TGTGCCAGTAGCTTAGACAGGGGCCAGCCCCAGCATTTT. This translates into CASSLDRGQPQHF.

The chain joins TRBV7-3 to TRBJ2-6; weak D call: TRBD2 (5 bases). Germline V gene lookup returns CDR1 SGHTA and CDR2 FQGTGA. The CDR3 runs to 16 residues. V lost 5 bases and J lost 3, with 14 bases in between. This CDR3 is CASSPSPGSGANVLTF. The CDR3 DNA sequence: TGTGCCAGCAGCCCTTCGCCGGGAAGTGGGGCCAACGTCCTGACTTTC.

This rearrangement joins TRBV7-9 to TRBJ2-1; 9 nucleotides align to TRBD2. This CDR3 is 17 amino acids long. CDR1 and CDR2 (germline): SEHNR, FQNEAQ (reference sequence). The trim removed 6 bases at V and 2 bases at J, leaving 11 bases unmatched. CDR3 bases: TGTGCCAGCAGTAAATTATCGGGACTAGCCCCCTACAATGAGCAGTTCTTC. Its translation: CASSKLSGLAPYNEQFF.

The rearrangement links TRBV6-1 to TRBJ1-6; TRBD1 might be the D (6 bases). With 7 bases removed from V and 9 bases from J, the gap between germline ends came to 19 bases. Germline CDR1 MNHNS, CDR2 SASEGT. This CDR3 contains 15 residues. The CDR3 DNA follows: TGTGCCAGCACCCCCTTTGGGGGAGGGGGTTCACCCCTCCACTTT. Its protein product is CASTPFGGGGSPLHF.

This clone appeared a single time. This chain links TRBV15 with TRBJ2-7, with 7 bases that match TRBD1. Trimming at V came to 3 bases and at J to 0 bases, leaving 2 bases not matched to a gene. The CDR3 extends over 14 amino acids. Germline CDR1 reads LNHNV; CDR2 reads YYDKDF (reference sequence). In nucleotides, the CDR3 is TGTGCCACCAGCAGCAGGGGGAGCTCCTACGAGCAGTACTTC. Protein product: CATSSRGSSYEQYF.

The gene calls are TRBV19 and TRBJ2-1; TRBD2 matches at 14 bases. The CDR3 loop spans 17 amino acids. CDR1 is LNHDA, CDR2 SQIVND, per germline (reference sequence). V shed 0 bases and J 7 bases; nucleotides not matched to a gene: 5. CDR3 nucleotides: TGTGCCAGTAGTATAGAAGGGACTAGCGGGAGTGCGAATGAGCAGTTCTTC. Protein product: CASSIEGTSGSANEQFF.

The genes are TRBV2 and TRBJ1-5; no clear D gene. Between the trimmed V and J ends, which lost 3 bases and 8 bases, there was a span of 14 bases. The CDR3 is 14 amino acids. CDR1 SNHLY and CDR2 FYNNEI come from the germline V gene. The CDR3 DNA reads as TGTGCCAGCAGTGATGTGGAGGGCCAGGAGCCCCAGCATTTT. Its translation is CASSDVEGQEPQHF.

This clone was recorded only once. The chain carries TRBV5-8 and TRBJ2-5; 11 bases are a match to TRBD2. The V gene's germline CDR1 is SGHTS and CDR2 YDEGEE. V shed 4 bases and J 5 bases; nucleotides not matched to a gene: 13. This CDR3 spans 17 amino acids. For the CDR3, the DNA is TGTGCCAGCAGCGTAGGGACTAGCGGACCTACCGTGGAGACCCAGTACTTC. The encoded protein is CASSVGTSGPTVETQYF.

The chain has TRBV19 and TRBJ1-1; the D gene is possibly TRBD1 (5 bases). The V and J ends lost 0 bases and 1 base respectively, with 6 bases between them. CDR3 length equals 14 residues. Germline-derived CDR1 and CDR2 are LNHDA and SQIVND (reference sequence). The CDR3 protein is CASSIDRANTEAFF. The CDR3 nucleotides read TGTGCCAGTAGTATAGACAGGGCGAACACTGAAGCTTTCTTT.

The chain uses TRBV9 and TRBJ2-3; the D is unclear. CDR3 length equals 15 residues. CDR1 is SGDLS, CDR2 YYNGEE, per germline. Trimming shortened V by 1 base and J by 4 bases, and 13 bases separated the two germline ends. The CDR3 nucleotides are TGTGCCAGCAGCGTACGGCCTGAGGCCCCAGATACGCAGTATTTT. This codes for CASSVRPEAPDTQYF.

V usage is TRBV27 and J usage is TRBJ2-2, with 11 bases matching TRBD2. Per the germline V gene, CDR1 is MNHEY and CDR2 is SMNVEV (reference sequence). The CDR3 totals 17 residues. V shed 5 bases, J shed 7 bases, and the junction held 12 bases outside the gene matches. The CDR3: CASSPSTSGRGSGELFF. DNA for the CDR3: TGTGCCAGCAGTCCCTCAACTAGCGGGAGAGGTAGCGGGGAGCTGTTTTTT.

The chain uses TRBV15 and TRBJ2-1, with D maybe TRBD2 (6 bases). The CDR3 contains 13 residues. V was clipped by 8 bases and J by 7 bases, with 15 bases between them. Germline V lookup: CDR1 LNHNV, CDR2 YYDKDF (reference sequence). The chain's CDR3 is CATREPGRNEQFF. The DNA of the CDR3 is TGTGCCACCCGGGAGCCCGGAAGAAATGAGCAGTTCTTC.

This sequence joins TRBV10-3 and TRBJ1-1; a possible D gene is TRBD1 (5 bases). Looked up from germline, CDR1 is ENHRY and CDR2 is SYGVKD. Trimming left V 3 bases short and J 0 bases short, with 17 bases between. The CDR3 contains 17 residues. The CDR3: CAISDGGVAIMNTEAFF. The CDR3 bases are TGTGCCATCAGTGATGGAGGGGTGGCCATCATGAACACTGAAGCTTTCTTT.

The chain employs TRBV25-1 and TRBJ1-1, with D hard to call. Germline loops: CDR1 MGHDK, CDR2 SYGVNS. The length of the CDR3 is 14 residues. Trimming shortened V by 3 bases and J by 3 bases, and 11 bases separated the two germline ends. CDR3 sequence reads: CASSDRVGDTEAFF. CDR3 coding DNA: TGTGCCAGCAGTGATAGGGTCGGGGACACTGAAGCTTTCTTT.

The V call is TRBV5-1, the J call TRBJ1-2, with TRBD1 as a possible D gene (6 bases). This CDR3 is 14 amino acids long. V gave up 4 bases and J gave up 8 bases, with 18 bases separating them. Germline V gives CDR1 SGHRS, CDR2 YFSETQ. Written as DNA, the CDR3 is TGCGCCAGCAGCCCCCGGACAGACTCGGCGGGCTACACCTTC. Its protein is CASSPRTDSAGYTF.

This clone was seen more than once but under ten times. The J gene is TRBJ2-5, the V gene TRBV9, with 9 bases matching TRBD1. TRBJ2-7 matches the DNA end more closely, so the J call is doubtful. CDR1 and CDR2 from the germline V gene are SGDLS and YYNGEE. This CDR3 region has 15 residues. The CDR3 loop reads CASSVRDRVDVEQYF. The CDR3 DNA sequence: TGTGCCAGCAGCGTGAGGGACAGGGTAGACGTCGAGCAGTACTTC.

The chain recombines TRBV30 with TRBJ2-7; D remains ambiguous. Germline V gives CDR1 GTSNPN, CDR2 SVGIG (reference sequence). CDR3 length: 12 amino acids. V dropped 1 base and J dropped 3 bases, with 7 bases sitting between them. DNA of the CDR3: TGTGCCTGGAGTGACACAAGCTACGAGCAGTACTTC. Translation: CAWSDTSYEQYF.

This chain joins TRBV5-4 and TRBJ2-1; D possibly corresponds to TRBD1 (6 bases). Germline-derived CDR1 and CDR2 are SGHNT and YYREEE (reference sequence). Trimming removed 3 bases at V and 6 bases at J, with 16 bases between. The CDR3 loop spans 15 amino acids. CDR3 DNA: TGTGCCAGCAGCTCACCGGGACAAAGTGGCAATGAGCAGTTCTTC. It yields the protein CASSSPGQSGNEQFF.

This clone turned up a few times. CDR3 sequence (DNA): TGTGCCAGCAGCCCAAAACAGGGGCTCGTCAAAAACATTCAGTACTTC. Protein product: CASSPKQGLVKNIQYF. The chain uses TRBV5-6 and TRBJ2-4, with TRBD1 matching over 7 bases. The CDR3 is 16 residues long. The J segment lost 3 bases and the V segment lost 4 bases, leaving 10 bases of the junction unmatched. Germline CDR1 and CDR2: SGHDT and YYEEEE.